This entry concerns a single T cell receptor (beta chain). This clone has a handful of counts. Its antigen has not been determined. Base qualities are not recorded, but no much larger clone differs from it by a single base. The germline V gene gives CDR1 as KGHSH and CDR2 as LQKENI. The CDR3 runs 17 amino acids, cysteine and phenylalanine included. The kept DNA is CDR3 alone, 51 bases in frame from the first base. V is cut by 3 bases and J by 0 bases, and the space between the germline ends is 15 bases. The data were obtained in a study of OX40 agonist ivuxolimab in advanced cancers. For the study in its entirety: Ivuxolimab, which targeted the costimulatory receptor OX40 (CD134), was an agonistic, fully human IgG2 monoclonal antibody. Of the 50 or so patients in dose escalation, some 20 had hepatocellular carcinoma, some 15 had melanoma, 9 had renal cell carcinoma and 9 had head and neck cancer. The paper reports the monotherapy dose-escalation portion (N of about 47 patients) of the phase I ivuxolimab trial. The point of sequencing TCRbeta in the periphery was to test whether ivuxolimab changed TCR sequence diversity and drove clonal T-cell expansion. The dose-escalation cohort was around 84% male with a mean age of about 60 years, ranging from about 20 to 85. Patients were allowed to have had prior anti-PD-1, anti-PD-L1 or anti-CTLA-4 therapy, and 30% to 40% of the dose-escalation patients had been treated with checkpoint inhibitors. Intravenous ivuxolimab was administered to patients every 2 weeks at six dose levels: 0.01, 0.1, 0.3, 1.5, 3 and 10 mg/kg. Three dose-escalation patients achieved partial responses, one with hepatocellular carcinoma and two with cutaneous melanoma. Overall study results and their limits: In the 0.1-3.0 mg/kg groups, partial responders were among the patients with the lowest normalized peripheral clonal expansion, particularly in CD8+ T cells. Which antigens the clonally expanded peripheral T cells were specific for was not determined. After ivuxolimab, CD8+ T cells had more expanded clones than CD4+ T cells on average. Clonal expansion of both CD4+ and CD8+ blood T cells was observed from baseline to week 6 at doses 0.1 to 3.0 mg/kg. Low levels of normalized T-cell clonal expansion were also seen in some patients who did not respond.

The trial excluded patients who had a history of autoimmune disease or who were on systemic immunosuppression. In every dose cohort, peripheral blood was drawn for TCR sequencing at baseline, cycle 4 day 1, and cycle 7 day 1. The samples were drawn from a first-in-human, open-label, multicenter phase I dose-escalation trial of ivuxolimab. The trial enrolled adults with locally advanced or metastatic head and neck squamous cell, hepatocellular, melanoma or renal cell carcinoma. Before TCR sequencing, CD4+ and CD8+ T cells were separately sorted from peripheral blood. Genomic DNA was extracted from sorted cells for sequencing of the TCRbeta CDR3 region. The immunoSEQ Assay was used for sequencing of TCRbeta CDR3 regions. What TCRdb holds here is the immuneACCESS table cut down to in-frame rearrangements. Part of the clones is not present; checked against another copy, under half of the missing clones reflect an unresolved V gene, and the others are unexplained. This sample comprises roughly 6,000 clones, approximately 82% of them detected only once. The top ten clones comprise around 23% of the sample.

The TCR comes from an adult with an advanced solid tumor such as melanoma, head and neck, liver or kidney cancer. The sequencing here drew on CD4+ or CD8+ T cells sorted from blood, taken in a trial of the OX40 agonist ivuxolimab. Recombination linked TRBV18 to TRBJ1-5, and possibly TRBD1, on 5 matching bases. The nucleotide sequence is given as TGTGCCAGCTCACCCCGCGAGGGGCGGGATAGCAATCAGCCCCAGCATTTT. Its protein product is CASSPREGRDSNQPQHF.